The rows below give T cell receptor beta chains drawn from one sample of a study of T cells in Graves' hyperthyroidism and ophthalmopathy. TCRdb re-derived calls from the multiplex PCR reads in MiXCR, one entry per CDR3 protein. The sample contains hundreds of thousands of distinct CDR3 sequences, about 14% of which appear only once. The sequenced material came from blood. Receptors originate from a man younger than 35 with Graves' ophthalmopathy. The CDR3 runs from the conserved cysteine through the conserved F or W. D genes are given only for firm matches. Size is stated for part of the rows, as once, few or many counts, or as a class when the clone is expanded.

TRBV19	-	-	TRBJ2-2	TGTGCCAGTAAGGCAGGGATTGGCACCGGGGAGCTGTTTTTT	CASKAGIGTGELFF
TRBV5-1	TRBD2	many	TRBJ2-1	TGCGCCAGCAGCCCCGACATCCCTAGCGGGAGTTTTGAGCAGTTCTTC	CASSPDIPSGSFEQFF
TRBV2	TRBD2	few	TRBJ2-5	TGTGCCAGCAGTGAATCGGGGGGGTACCAAGAGACCCAGTACTTC	CASSESGGYQETQYF
TRBV24-1	TRBD1	many	TRBJ2-3	TGTGCCACCAGCAGCCCGAGACAGGGGACTGTAGATACGCAGTATTTT	CATSSPRQGTVDTQYF
TRBV7-2	-	many	TRBJ1-6	TGTGCCAGCAGCTTAGGCAGGTTTAATTCACCCCTCCACTTT	CASSLGRFNSPLHF
TRBV25-1	-	-	TRBJ2-7	TGTGCCAGCAGTGATTCGGGACCCCTCACCTACGAGCAGTACTTC	CASSDSGPLTYEQYF
TRBV7-8	-	few	TRBJ1-5	TGTGCCAGCAGCTTAGCCATTGGGGGCAATCAGCCCCAGCATTTT	CASSLAIGGNQPQHF
TRBV28	-	many	TRBJ1-2	TGTGCCAGCAGCATGGACAGAAACTATGGCTACACCTTC	CASSMDRNYGYTF
TRBV5-1	TRBD1	many	TRBJ1-3	TGCGCCAGCAGCTTCGGACAGGGCCCTGGAAACACCATATATTTT	CASSFGQGPGNTIYF
TRBV15	-	-	TRBJ2-6	TGTGCCACCAGACCACAGGTTACCGGGGCCAACGTCCTGACTTTC	CATRPQVTGANVLTF
TRBV11-3	-	few	TRBJ2-7	TGTGCCAGCAGCTTTGGGTTTAGCGACGAGCAGTACTTC	CASSFGFSDEQYF
TRBV5-5	TRBD2	-	TRBJ2-7	TGTGCCAGCAGCTTGTGGGGCGGGAGCGGGGGGGCTGGCGAGCAGTACTTC	CASSLWGGSGGAGEQYF
TRBV7-3	-	many	TRBJ2-2	TGTGCCAGCAGCTTCAACAGGGACTCCGGGGAGCTGTTTTTT	CASSFNRDSGELFF
TRBV29-1	TRBD1	few	TRBJ2-7	TGCAGCGTTGAAGATAGAGGGACAGCACCATCCTACGAGCAGTACTTC	CSVEDRGTAPSYEQYF
TRBV13	TRBD1	-	TRBJ2-7	TGTGCCAGCAGCTTTGGGGGACAGCCTTTGGAGCAGTACTTC	CASSFGGQPLEQYF
TRBV28	-	once	TRBJ1-3	TGTGCCAGCAGTTTTGGGGAAAGTGAGGCAGCTGGAAACACCATATATTTT	CASSFGESEAAGNTIYF
TRBV10-3	TRBD2	many	TRBJ2-7	TGTGCCATATCACCTGGACTAGCATCCTACGAGCAGTACTTC	CAISPGLASYEQYF
TRBV29-1	TRBD1	-	TRBJ2-1	TGCAGCGTGGGGGGACAGGAGAACAATGAGCAGTTCTTC	CSVGGQENNEQFF